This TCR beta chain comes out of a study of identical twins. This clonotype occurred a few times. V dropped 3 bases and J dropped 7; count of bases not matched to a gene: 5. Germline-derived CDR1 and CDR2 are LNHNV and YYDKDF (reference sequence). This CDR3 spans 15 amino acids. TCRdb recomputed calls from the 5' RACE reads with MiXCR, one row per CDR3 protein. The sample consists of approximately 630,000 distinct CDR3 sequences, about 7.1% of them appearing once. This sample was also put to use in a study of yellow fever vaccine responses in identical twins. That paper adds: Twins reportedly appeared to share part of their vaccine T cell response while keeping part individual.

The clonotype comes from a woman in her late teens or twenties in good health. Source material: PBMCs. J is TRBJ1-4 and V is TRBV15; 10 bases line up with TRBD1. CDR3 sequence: CATSSRDRGVEKLFF. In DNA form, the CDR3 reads TGTGCCACCAGCAGCCGGGACAGGGGTGTTGAAAAACTGTTTTTT.